The 31 T cell receptor beta chains presented below share a single source sample, sequenced in a study of T cells in Graves' hyperthyroidism and ophthalmopathy. TCR beta CDR3 regions were amplified from RNA. HTBI primers were employed in a first-round RT-PCR of the TCR CDR3. TCRdb called the multiplex PCR reads again in MiXCR, with one record for every CDR3 protein. Among under 350,000 distinct CDR3 sequences listed, 15% to 20% were seen once. Specimen: blood. These receptors all come from a woman between 45 and 65 years old with Graves' hyperthyroidism.

The V and J genes are TRBV5-5 and TRBJ1-5; TRBD1 might be the D (5 bases). Germline V gene sequence: CDR1 SGHKS, CDR2 YYEKEE (reference sequence). V was shortened by 6 bases and J by 3 bases, with 10 bases between the two germline ends. CDR3 length: 13 amino acids. CDR3 sequence reads: CASTSGTNQPQHF. The DNA for the CDR3 is TGTGCCAGCACCTCAGGGACCAATCAGCCCCAGCATTTT.

V is TRBV7-2 and J is TRBJ1-2; D perhaps matches TRBD1 (5 bases). Germline lookup yields CDR1 SGHTA and CDR2 FQGNSA. Trimming stripped 5 bases from V and 7 bases from J, with 17 bases between. The CDR3 extends over 14 amino acids. In nucleotides, the CDR3 is TGTGCCAGCAGCCGACAAGAGGGGAGCGGTGGCTACACCTTC. This sequence encodes CASSRQEGSGGYTF. Supplemented by reference TRBV7-2 and TRBJ1-2, the full variable domain reads GAGVSQSPSNKVTEKGKDVELRCDPISGHTALYWYRQSLGQGLEFLIYFQGNSAPDKSGLPSDRFSAERTGGSVSTLTIQRTQQEDSAVYLCASSRQEGSGGYTFGSGTRLTVV.

The table lists this clonotype with a few counts. J is TRBJ1-5 and V is TRBV6-1; unclear D gene. CDR3 length equals 16 residues. The ends were cut back, 0 bases at V and 5 bases at J, with 14 bases in the middle. Germline V CDR1 and CDR2: MNHNS, SASEGT. CDR3 in amino acids: CASSEAAGVPYQPQHF. The DNA for the CDR3 is TGTGCCAGCAGTGAAGCGGCCGGGGTCCCTTATCAGCCCCAGCATTTT.

The chain carries TRBV5-5 and TRBJ2-2; tentative D call: TRBD2 (5 bases). Germline V gives CDR1 SGHKS, CDR2 YYEKEE (reference sequence). This CDR3 region has 13 residues. Trimming removed 2 bases at V and 5 bases at J, with 7 bases between. CDR3: CASSFGETGELFF. CDR3 nucleotides: TGTGCCAGCAGCTTCGGGGAAACCGGGGAGCTGTTTTTT.

This clonotype was counted many times. The chain recombines TRBV5-5 with TRBJ2-5; 16 bases line up with TRBD2. Germline V gives CDR1 SGHKS, CDR2 YYEKEE (reference sequence). V lost 4 bases and J lost 2; bases outside the gene matches: 2. The CDR3 loop spans 16 amino acids. Written as DNA, the CDR3 is TGTGCCAGCAGCCCGGGACTAGCGGGGGGGCAAGAGACCCAGTACTTC. This gives the protein CASSPGLAGGQETQYF.

The sample holds many counts of this clonotype. The chain combines TRBV12-3 or TRBV12-4 with TRBJ1-3, with TRBD1 matching over 9 bases. The CDR3 is 16 residues long. The ends lost 4 bases at V and 3 bases at J; junction bases unmatched: 7. CDR3 region: CASSSLDRGSGNTIYF. As DNA, the CDR3 is TGTGCCAGCAGTTCCTTGGACAGGGGAAGTGGAAACACCATATATTTT.

V gene TRBV2 combines with J gene TRBJ2-7; maybe TRBD1 (6 bases). V shed 3 bases and J shed 0 bases, with 15 bases lying between them. The CDR3 sequence is 16 residues long. Germline CDR1 and CDR2: SNHLY and FYNNEI. Here the CDR3 DNA reads TGTGCCAGCAGTGAGAGGACAGTACCAAGCTCCTACGAGCAGTACTTC. This translates into CASSERTVPSSYEQYF. Using reference TRBV2 and TRBJ2-7 for the parts outside the CDR3, the full variable domain is EPEVTQTPSHQVTQMGQEVILRCVPISNHLYFYWYRQILGQKVEFLVSFYNNEISEKSEIFDDQFSVERPDGSNFTLKIRSTKLEDSAMYFCASSERTVPSSYEQYFGPGTRLTVT.

V gene TRBV30 combines with J gene TRBJ2-3; 7 bases are a match to TRBD2. The CDR3 totals 16 residues. From germline, CDR1 is GTSNPN and CDR2 SVGIG (reference sequence). The trim removed 2 bases at V and 6 bases at J, leaving 14 bases unmatched. CDR3 protein: CAWSTPGGKVRDTQYF. The DNA of the CDR3 is TGTGCCTGGAGTACCCCGGGGGGAAAGGTTCGCGATACGCAGTATTTT.

The chain recombines TRBV9 with TRBJ2-5, with D hard to call. This CDR3 is built from 14 residues. V shed 3 bases and J shed 1 base, with 10 bases lying between them. Germline assignment: CDR1 SGDLS and CDR2 YYNGEE. In DNA form, the CDR3 reads TGTGCCAGCAGCGCCTACGGAACCCAAGAGACCCAGTACTTC. As protein: CASSAYGTQETQYF.

This clonotype was recorded many times. The genes are TRBV28 and TRBJ1-1; no firm D call. The CDR3 runs 15 residues. The germline V gene encodes CDR1 MDHEN and CDR2 SYDVKM. V lost 4 bases to trimming and J lost 1 base, with 13 bases between them. CDR3 in amino acids: CASSSGTAENTEAFF. The DNA of the CDR3 is TGTGCCAGCAGTTCGGGTACTGCCGAGAACACTGAAGCTTTCTTT.

V usage is TRBV7-2 and J usage is TRBJ2-3; 8 bases fit TRBD2. J gave up 9 bases and V 5 bases, and 13 bases lay outside the gene matches. The germline CDR1 and CDR2 sequences are SGHTA and FQGNSA. The CDR3 is 15 residues long. The CDR3, as DNA: TGTGCCAGCAGCATAACACGGACGGGAGGGGGGACGCAGTATTTT. It is translated as CASSITRTGGGTQYF.

The CDR3 DNA sequence: TGTGCCAGCAGCTTTGGCGGGCATGAAAAACTGTTTTTT. The encoded protein is CASSFGGHEKLFF. This chain joins TRBV7-2 and TRBJ1-4, with no clear D. The CDR3 is 13 amino acids. Trimming removed 3 bases at V and 6 bases at J, with 8 bases between. Germline CDR1 and CDR2: SGHTA and FQGNSA.

This clonotype came up many times. CDR3 bases: TGTGCCAGCAGATCCACTAGCGACGAGCAGTACTTC. The encoded protein is CASRSTSDEQYF. The chain carries TRBV28 and TRBJ2-7; the match to TRBD2 covers 7 bases. Unmatched junction bases numbered 4, after V lost 6 bases and J lost 5 bases. Germline CDR1 reads MDHEN; CDR2 reads SYDVKM. This CDR3 comprises 12 residues.

This clonotype was seen only a few times. V and J are TRBV10-3 and TRBJ2-2, with D perhaps TRBD2 (6 bases). The CDR3 contains 15 residues. The germline V and J ends were trimmed by 0 bases and 8 bases, with 13 bases remaining between them. Germline CDR1 reads ENHRY; CDR2 reads SYGVKD. DNA of the CDR3: TGTGCCATCAGTGAGTCGCGTGGGACTTCAGGGGAGCTGTTTTTT. Amino acid sequence: CAISESRGTSGELFF.

This clonotype was seen repeatedly, ten times or more. The chain is built from TRBV28 and TRBJ1-5; a possible D gene is TRBD1 (5 bases). This CDR3 has 12 residues. V was shortened by 7 bases and J by 11 bases, with 15 bases between the two germline ends. The V gene's germline CDR1 is MDHEN and CDR2 SYDVKM. As DNA, the CDR3 is TGTGCCAGCATCTCGAACCGGGGGGCCCAGCATTTT. Translating gives CASISNRGAQHF.

This clonotype was picked up a small number of times. The chain is built from TRBV29-1 and TRBJ2-2, with TRBD2 matching 9 bases. V trimming: 6 bases; J trimming: 2 bases; junction bases outside the gene matches: 4. The germline gives CDR1 SQVTM, CDR2 ANQGSEA. This CDR3 is built from 14 residues. Written as DNA, the CDR3 is TGCAGCGTAGGGCGGGAGGGAAACACCGGGGAGCTGTTTTTT. This sequence encodes CSVGREGNTGELFF.

This clonotype showed up just a few times. The V gene is TRBV30, the J gene TRBJ2-2; 9 bases align to TRBD2. The CDR3 has 15 amino acids. Germline V gene lookup returns CDR1 GTSNPN and CDR2 SVGIG (reference sequence). The V segment lost 0 bases and the J segment 6 bases; nucleotides outside the gene matches: 5. Here the CDR3 DNA reads TGTGCCTGGAGTGTTTGGCTAGCGGGACCCGGGGAGCTGTTTTTT. Protein sequence: CAWSVWLAGPGELFF.

This clonotype was recorded many times. This chain joins TRBV27 and TRBJ2-3, with 10 bases that match TRBD2. With V trimmed by 6 bases and J by 0 bases, 6 bases remained unmatched. Per the germline V gene, CDR1 is MNHEY and CDR2 is SMNVEV (reference sequence). The CDR3 runs 16 residues. In nucleotides, the CDR3 is TGTGCCAGCAGGAAGATTAGCGGGGGGAGCACAGATACGCAGTATTTT. Translated, it gives CASRKISGGSTDTQYF.

This clonotype came up many times. The genes are TRBV29-1 and TRBJ2-7, with D unclear. Trimming stripped 4 bases from V and 0 bases from J, with 16 bases between. CDR3 size: 15 residues. Germline CDR1 SQVTM, CDR2 ANQGSEA. Here the CDR3 DNA reads TGCAGCGTTGGCGGAACACCGTCTTTCTCCTACGAGCAGTACGTC. As protein: CSVGGTPSFSYEQYV.

V usage is TRBV7-2 and J usage is TRBJ2-1; TRBD2 matches 14 bases. The CDR3 totals 16 residues. The ends lost 5 bases at V and 7 bases at J; junction bases unmatched: 7. Germline CDR1 SGHTA, CDR2 FQGNSA. The CDR3 is CASSTPGTSGRNEQFF. The CDR3 region has the DNA TGTGCCAGCAGCACCCCCGGGACTAGCGGGAGAAATGAGCAGTTCTTC.

The table lists this clonotype with many counts. In nucleotides, the CDR3 is TGTGCCAGCAGTGATAAGCCAGAGAGGGTGGGCGACAATGAGCAGTTCTTC. Its protein is CASSDKPERVGDNEQFF. V and J are TRBV2 and TRBJ2-1; a weak D match, TRBD2 (5 bases). Trimming left V 3 bases short and J 5 bases short, with 20 bases between. This CDR3 is built from 17 residues. Germline CDR1 SNHLY, CDR2 FYNNEI.

This clonotype was counted between two and nine times. The rearrangement uses TRBV6-2 or TRBV6-3 and TRBJ1-5; D gene ambiguous. V was shortened by 2 bases and J by 1 base, with 9 bases between the two germline ends. This CDR3 spans 15 amino acids. Germline lookup yields CDR1 MNHEY and CDR2 SVGEGT. CDR3 sequence (DNA): TGTGCCAGCAGTTACGACGGGAACAGCAATCAGCCCCAGCATTTT. Protein product: CASSYDGNSNQPQHF.

The chain employs TRBV2 and TRBJ2-3; 7 nucleotides agree with TRBD2. V lost 6 bases and J lost 4; bases outside the gene matches: 7. Germline values: CDR1 SNHLY, CDR2 FYNNEI. The CDR3 has 14 residues. CDR3 sequence (DNA): TGTGCCAGCAGGGCCGGGACTACCCCAGATACGCAGTATTTT. Translation: CASRAGTTPDTQYF.

V gene TRBV19 combines with J gene TRBJ1-5; D is unclear. The CDR3 loop spans 14 amino acids. The germline gives CDR1 LNHDA, CDR2 SQIVND (reference sequence). V was pared by 4 bases and J by 5 bases, with 12 bases between. CDR3 nucleotides: TGTGCCAGTAGTAGGGTCCCGGCGGATCAGCCCCAGCATTTT. Amino acids: CASSRVPADQPQHF.

This clonotype was seen many times. The CDR3 region is CASSHLGQGFYEQYV. CDR3 in DNA: TGTGCCAGCAGCCATCTAGGACAGGGTTTCTACGAGCAGTACGTC. The chain uses TRBV5-4 and TRBJ2-7; the match to TRBD1 covers 8 bases. Germline values: CDR1 SGHNT, CDR2 YYREEE (reference sequence). The CDR3 is 15 residues long. V was clipped by 4 bases and J by 3 bases; unmatched bases: 9.

This clonotype was counted only a few times. The chain has TRBV7-9 and TRBJ2-1; D is uncertain. Per germline, CDR1 SEHNR and CDR2 FQNEAQ (reference sequence). V was clipped by 5 bases and J by 6 bases, with 14 bases between them. This CDR3 comprises 14 residues. Here the CDR3 reads CASSPDPGTNEQFF. The DNA for the CDR3 is TGTGCCAGCAGCCCGGACCCGGGCACCAATGAGCAGTTCTTC.

There are many counts of this clonotype. The V call is TRBV11-2, the J call TRBJ1-1; 7 bases map to TRBD1. V was pared by 3 bases and J by 6 bases, with 1 base of the junction left unmatched. CDR1 SGHAT and CDR2 FQNNGV come from the germline V gene. The CDR3 covers 12 residues. Here the CDR3 DNA reads TGTGCCAGCAGCTTGCAGGGGGCTGAAGCTTTCTTT. Its translation is CASSLQGAEAFF.

Comments on this clonotype: A read error is possible here, since a much larger clone lies one base away. This chain links TRBV18 with TRBJ2-7; tentative D call: TRBD1 (6 bases). V was trimmed by 3 bases and J by 6 bases, leaving 12 bases between them. The CDR3 runs 13 residues. CDR1 KGHSH and CDR2 LQKENI come from the germline V gene. The CDR3 protein is CASSPGQNCEQYF. The CDR3 DNA reads TGTGCCAGCTCACCCGGACAGAACTGCGAGCAGTACTTC.

This clonotype was detected ten times or more. V is TRBV13 and J is TRBJ1-1; TRBD1 might be the D (5 bases). Looked up from germline, CDR1 is PRHDT and CDR2 is FYEKMQ (reference sequence). CDR3 size: 17 residues. V was cut by 5 bases and J by 1 base, with 20 bases left in between. CDR3 amino acids: CASSAGTTEESNTEAFF. CDR3 DNA sequence: TGTGCCAGCAGCGCCGGGACGACCGAAGAGTCGAACACTGAAGCTTTCTTT.

This clonotype was picked up many times. The V gene is TRBV3-1, the J gene TRBJ1-5; D unclear. V dropped 0 bases and J dropped 6 bases, with 9 bases sitting between them. The CDR3 covers 14 residues. The V gene's germline CDR1 is LGHDT and CDR2 YNNKEL (reference sequence). DNA for the CDR3: TGTGCCAGCAGCCAAGATCGTCTGTCTCAGCCCCAGCATTTT. The encoded protein is CASSQDRLSQPQHF. Complete variable domain (other parts from reference TRBV3-1 and TRBJ1-5): DTAVSQTPKYLVTQMGNDKSIKCEQNLGHDTMYWYKQDSKKFLKIMFSYNNKELIINETVPNRFSPKSPDKAHLNLHINSLELGDSAVYFCASSQDRLSQPQHFGDGTRLSIL.

In this sample, this clonotype turned up many times. This chain uses TRBV12-3 or TRBV12-4 with TRBJ1-2, with 8 bases fitting TRBD1. Unmatched junction bases numbered 14, after V lost 6 bases and J lost 8 bases. This CDR3 spans 15 amino acids. The CDR3 DNA reads TGTGCCAGCAGCTCAGGCGTCAGGGGGCTTTCGGGCTACACCTTC. Amino acid sequence: CASSSGVRGLSGYTF.